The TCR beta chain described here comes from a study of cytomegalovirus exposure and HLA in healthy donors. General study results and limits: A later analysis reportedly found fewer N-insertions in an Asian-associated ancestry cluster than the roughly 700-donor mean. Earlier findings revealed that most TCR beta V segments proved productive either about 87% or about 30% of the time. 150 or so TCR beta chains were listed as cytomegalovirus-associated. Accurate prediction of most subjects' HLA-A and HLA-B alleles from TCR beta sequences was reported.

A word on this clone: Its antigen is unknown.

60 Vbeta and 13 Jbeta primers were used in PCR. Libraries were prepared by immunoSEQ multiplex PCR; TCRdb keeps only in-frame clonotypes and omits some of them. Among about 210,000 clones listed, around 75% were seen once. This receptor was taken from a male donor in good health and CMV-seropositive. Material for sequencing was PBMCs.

CDR3 amino acids: CASSPDRNQETQYF. DNA for the CDR3: TGTGCCAGCAGCCCCGACAGAAACCAAGAGACCCAGTACTTC. The chain combines TRBV7-2 with TRBJ2-5; tentative D call: TRBD1 (5 bases). The CDR3 sequence is 14 residues long. V was trimmed by 5 bases and J by 0 bases, leaving 10 bases between them. Germline V lookup: CDR1 SGHTA, CDR2 FQGNSA.